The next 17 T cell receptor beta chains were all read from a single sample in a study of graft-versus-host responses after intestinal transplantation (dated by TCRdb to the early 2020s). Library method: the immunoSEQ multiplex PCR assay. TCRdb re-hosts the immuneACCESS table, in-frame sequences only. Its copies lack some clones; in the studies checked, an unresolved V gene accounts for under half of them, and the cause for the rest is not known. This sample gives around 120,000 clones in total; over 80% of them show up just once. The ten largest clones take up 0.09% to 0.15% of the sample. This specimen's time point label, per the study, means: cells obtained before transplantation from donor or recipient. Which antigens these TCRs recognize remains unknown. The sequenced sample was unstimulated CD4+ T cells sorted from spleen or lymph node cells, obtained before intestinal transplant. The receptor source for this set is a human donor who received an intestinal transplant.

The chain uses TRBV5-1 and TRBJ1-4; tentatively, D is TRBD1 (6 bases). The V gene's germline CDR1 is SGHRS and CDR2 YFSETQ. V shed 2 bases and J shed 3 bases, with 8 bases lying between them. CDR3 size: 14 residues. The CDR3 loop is CASSLGGSNEKLFF. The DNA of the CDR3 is TGCGCCAGCAGCTTAGGGGGGTCTAATGAAAAACTGTTTTTT.

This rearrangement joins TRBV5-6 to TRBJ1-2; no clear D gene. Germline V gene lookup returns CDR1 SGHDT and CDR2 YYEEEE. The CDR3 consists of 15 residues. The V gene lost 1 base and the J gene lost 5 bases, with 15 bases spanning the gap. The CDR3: CASSLSGDSPYGYTF. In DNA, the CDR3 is TGTGCCAGCAGCTTGTCAGGAGACTCACCTTATGGCTACACCTTC.

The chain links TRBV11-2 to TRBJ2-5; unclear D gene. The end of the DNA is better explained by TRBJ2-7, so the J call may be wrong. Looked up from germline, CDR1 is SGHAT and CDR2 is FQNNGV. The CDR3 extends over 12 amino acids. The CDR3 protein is CASSLGGNEQYF. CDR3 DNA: TGTGCCAGCAGCTTAGGAGGTAACGAGCAGTACTTC.

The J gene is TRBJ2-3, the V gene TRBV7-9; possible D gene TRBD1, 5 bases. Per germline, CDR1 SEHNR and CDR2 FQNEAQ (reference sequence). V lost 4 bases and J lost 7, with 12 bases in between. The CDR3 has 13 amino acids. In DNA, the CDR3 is TGTGCCAGCAGCTCACTCCAGGGAAATACGCAGTATTTT. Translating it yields CASSSLQGNTQYF.

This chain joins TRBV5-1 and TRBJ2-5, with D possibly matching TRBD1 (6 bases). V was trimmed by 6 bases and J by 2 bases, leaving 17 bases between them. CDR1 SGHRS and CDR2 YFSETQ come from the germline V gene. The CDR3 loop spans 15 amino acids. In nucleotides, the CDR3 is TGCGCCAGCAAAATGGGACATAATCAACAAGAGACCCAGTACTTC. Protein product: CASKMGHNQQETQYF.

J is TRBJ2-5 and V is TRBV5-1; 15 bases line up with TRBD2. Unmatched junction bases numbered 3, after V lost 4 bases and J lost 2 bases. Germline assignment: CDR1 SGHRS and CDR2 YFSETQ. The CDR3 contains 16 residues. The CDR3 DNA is TGCGCCAGCAGCCCCGGACTAGCGGGAGGGCAAGAGACCCAGTACTTC. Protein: CASSPGLAGGQETQYF.

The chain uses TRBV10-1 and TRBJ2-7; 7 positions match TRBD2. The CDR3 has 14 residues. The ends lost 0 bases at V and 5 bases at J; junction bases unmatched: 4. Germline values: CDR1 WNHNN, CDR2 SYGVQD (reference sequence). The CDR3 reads CASSESGGPDEQYF. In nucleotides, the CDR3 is TGCGCCAGCAGTGAGTCGGGAGGGCCCGACGAGCAGTACTTC.

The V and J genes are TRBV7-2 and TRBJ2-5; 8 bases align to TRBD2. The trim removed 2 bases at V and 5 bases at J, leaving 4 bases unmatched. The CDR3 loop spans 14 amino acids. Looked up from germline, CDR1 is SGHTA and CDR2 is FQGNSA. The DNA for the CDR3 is TGTGCCAGCAGCTTAAATAGCGGGAAGGAGACCCAGTACTTC. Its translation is CASSLNSGKETQYF.

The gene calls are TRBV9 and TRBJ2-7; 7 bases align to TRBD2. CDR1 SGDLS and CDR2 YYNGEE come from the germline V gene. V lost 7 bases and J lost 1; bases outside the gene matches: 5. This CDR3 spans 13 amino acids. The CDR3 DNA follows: TGTGCCAGCCGGGGGGACTCATCCTACGAGCAGTACTTC. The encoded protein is CASRGDSSYEQYF.

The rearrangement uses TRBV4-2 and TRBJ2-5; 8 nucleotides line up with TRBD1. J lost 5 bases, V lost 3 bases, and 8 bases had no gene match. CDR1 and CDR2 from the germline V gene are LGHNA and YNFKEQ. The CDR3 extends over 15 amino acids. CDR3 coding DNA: TGTGCCAGCAGCCAGGACAGGGTCGGACGGGAGACCCAGTACTTC. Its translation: CASSQDRVGRETQYF.

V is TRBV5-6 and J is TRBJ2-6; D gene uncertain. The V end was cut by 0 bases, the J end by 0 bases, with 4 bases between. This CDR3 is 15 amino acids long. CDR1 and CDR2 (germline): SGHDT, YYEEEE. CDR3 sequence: CASSLGYSGANVLTF. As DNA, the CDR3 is TGTGCCAGCAGCTTGGGGTACTCTGGGGCCAACGTCCTGACTTTC.

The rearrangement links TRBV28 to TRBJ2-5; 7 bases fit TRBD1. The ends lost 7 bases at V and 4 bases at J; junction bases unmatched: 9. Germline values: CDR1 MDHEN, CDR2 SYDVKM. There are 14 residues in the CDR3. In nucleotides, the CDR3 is TGTGCCAGCAATGAAGGGGGCATAATAGAGACCCAGTACTTC. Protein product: CASNEGGIIETQYF.

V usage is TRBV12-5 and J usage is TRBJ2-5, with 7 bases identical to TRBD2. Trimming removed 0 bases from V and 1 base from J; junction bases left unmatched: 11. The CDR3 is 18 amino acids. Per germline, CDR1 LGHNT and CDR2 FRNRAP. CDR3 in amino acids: CASGLVVGGGEAQETQYF. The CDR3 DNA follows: TGTGCTAGTGGTTTGGTCGTTGGGGGGGGAGAGGCCCAAGAGACCCAGTACTTC.

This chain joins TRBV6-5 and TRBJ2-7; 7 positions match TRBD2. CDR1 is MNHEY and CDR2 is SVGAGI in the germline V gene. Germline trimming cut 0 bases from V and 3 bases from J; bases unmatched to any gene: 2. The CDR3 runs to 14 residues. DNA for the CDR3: TGTGCCAGCAGTTACTCGGGCGGGAGCTACGAGCAGTACTTC. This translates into CASSYSGGSYEQYF.

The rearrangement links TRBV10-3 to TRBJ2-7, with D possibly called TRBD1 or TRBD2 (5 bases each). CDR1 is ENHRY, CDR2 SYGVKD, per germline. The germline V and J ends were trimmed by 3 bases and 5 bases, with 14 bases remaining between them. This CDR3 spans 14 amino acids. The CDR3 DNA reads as TGTGCCATCAGTGAATGGCTGGGGGTCAACGAGCAGTACTTC. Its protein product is CAISEWLGVNEQYF.

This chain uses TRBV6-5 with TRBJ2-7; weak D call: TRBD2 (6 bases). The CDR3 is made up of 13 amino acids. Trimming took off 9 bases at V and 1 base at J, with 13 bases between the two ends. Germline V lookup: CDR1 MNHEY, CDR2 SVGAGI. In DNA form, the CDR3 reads TGTGCCAGTGGGACTGCAATTTCCTACGAGCAGTACTTC. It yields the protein CASGTAISYEQYF.

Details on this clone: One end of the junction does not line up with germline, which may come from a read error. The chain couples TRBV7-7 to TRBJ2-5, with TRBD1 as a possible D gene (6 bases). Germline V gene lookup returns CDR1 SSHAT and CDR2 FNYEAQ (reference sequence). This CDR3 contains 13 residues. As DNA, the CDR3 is TGTGCTAGCAGCTTACAGGGCACGGAGACCCAGTACTTC. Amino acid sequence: CASSLQGTETQYF.